A selection of T cell receptor beta chains follows, all from one sample in a study of Ad26.COV2.S vaccination and SARS-CoV-2 variants. Clones were read by immunoSEQ multiplex PCR, and TCRdb kept only the in-frame ones, dropping some. The data contain hundreds of thousands of clones, around 89% of them singletons. This specimen consisted of peripheral blood, obtained in a trial of Ad26.COV2.S vaccine versus placebo. All receptors derive from a person between 18 and 60 years old who received the Ad26.COV2.S COVID-19 vaccine or a placebo. The CDR3 runs from the conserved cysteine through the conserved F or W. D genes are given only for firm matches. The size field is filled for only some rows; it gives once, few, many or a size class.

clone_size	v_call	d_call	j_call	cdr3_aa
few	TRBV7-9	-	TRBJ2-7	CASSRGSEGGYEQYF
once	TRBV6-5	TRBD2	TRBJ2-1	CASSPGLAGVGEQFF
-	TRBV6-6	-	TRBJ1-2	CASSYLDGYTF
-	TRBV9	TRBD1	TRBJ1-2	CASSVLSGGRYGYTF
once	TRBV19	-	TRBJ2-7	CASSREFGPPYEQYF
-	TRBV11-1	-	TRBJ1-6	CASIPGHNNSPLHF
-	TRBV10-3	-	TRBJ2-3	CATLGRLRDTQYF
-	TRBV6-2/TRBV6-3	TRBD1	TRBJ1-2	CASSYHDRGNGYTF
-	TRBV19	TRBD2	TRBJ2-7	CASSMSAGGTYEQYF
-	TRBV2	TRBD2	TRBJ2-1	CASTAVAREGEQFF
-	TRBV3-1/TRBV3-2	-	TRBJ1-2	CASSQVTAYGYTF
-	TRBV3-1/TRBV3-2	TRBD2	TRBJ2-7	CASSYLAGGYEQYF
-	TRBV7-9	-	TRBJ2-7	CASSTWTYEQYF
once	TRBV10-3	-	TRBJ1-4	CAIREGSATVGKLFF
-	TRBV5-1	-	TRBJ1-6	CASSLEWGPGNSPLHF
-	TRBV6-5	-	TRBJ2-7	CASSYTFDREVYEQYF
-	TRBV7-2	TRBD1	TRBJ1-3	CASSSLLQGPSGNTIYF
-	TRBV30	-	TRBJ1-4	CAWNGGFEKLFF
-	TRBV7-8	-	TRBJ1-6	CASSKRAHDRNSPLHF
-	TRBV6-6	-	TRBJ1-4	CASSTSGATNEKLFF
-	TRBV5-1	-	TRBJ2-7	CASSSGTDSSYEQYF
-	TRBV11-2	TRBD2	TRBJ2-1	CASSSPRRSGGANEQFF
-	TRBV18	TRBD2	TRBJ2-1	CASSPMAKLGGGNEQFF
-	TRBV5-1	-	TRBJ1-5	CASAANPNQPQHF
-	TRBV6-2/TRBV6-3	TRBD1	TRBJ1-2	CASSAGTVSGYTF
-	TRBV5-1	-	TRBJ2-2	CASTVLPAFTGELFF
-	TRBV28	TRBD1	TRBJ1-2	CASRPTGQGSKGYTF
once	TRBV11-2	TRBD2	TRBJ2-2	CASSLVGGVPGELFF